The 6 T cell receptor beta chains below come from one sample, sequenced in a study of cytomegalovirus exposure and HLA in healthy donors. Using immunoSEQ multiplex PCR, the repertoire was profiled, and TCRdb retains in-frame clones only, with some absent. The table records 150,000 or so clones, roughly 93% of them present only once. Sequenced material: PBMCs. The receptor set was obtained from a man aged 18 to 35 in good health and CMV-seropositive.

The genes are TRBV4-2 and TRBJ2-7; 8 nucleotides match TRBD2. Looked up from germline, CDR1 is LGHNA and CDR2 is YNFKEQ. The CDR3 is 15 amino acids. The V and J ends lost 0 bases and 9 bases, in that order; junction bases with no gene match: 10. In nucleotides, the CDR3 is TGTGCCAGCAGCCAAGATGCGGGGGGACCTACGAGGCAGTACTTC. It yields the protein CASSQDAGGPTRQYF.

The chain is built from TRBV27 and TRBJ2-1, with TRBD2 matching 9 bases. CDR1 is MNHEY, CDR2 SMNVEV, per germline (reference sequence). The CDR3 sequence is 19 residues long. J lost 1 base, V lost 4 bases, and 14 bases had no gene match. In nucleotides, the CDR3 is TGTGCCAGCAGTTCCCTCGGGGTAGCGGGAGAACGGTCCTACAATGAGCAGTTCTTC. Encoded protein: CASSSLGVAGERSYNEQFF.

The chain recombines TRBV5-1 with TRBJ2-3, with 10 bases that match TRBD2. The CDR3 has 16 amino acids. V shed 4 bases, J shed 2 bases, and the junction held 7 bases outside the gene matches. Germline loops: CDR1 SGHRS, CDR2 YFSETQ. The CDR3 here is CASSGWTSGFTDTQYF. The CDR3 DNA reads TGCGCCAGCAGCGGGTGGACTAGCGGTTTCACAGATACGCAGTATTTT.

This clone has a handful of counts. CDR3 protein: CAISAPTGNEQFF. Here the CDR3 DNA reads TGTGCCATCAGTGCCCCGACAGGGAATGAGCAGTTCTTC. This chain joins TRBV10-3 and TRBJ2-1; 7 bases fit TRBD1. The V gene's germline CDR1 is ENHRY and CDR2 SYGVKD. CDR3 length: 13 residues. J gave up 7 bases and V 4 bases, and 4 bases lay outside the gene matches.

This chain links TRBV5-1 with TRBJ2-7; TRBD1 is a possible D gene (5 bases). Trimming cost V 2 bases and J 3 bases, with 15 bases left between them. Per the germline V gene, CDR1 is SGHRS and CDR2 is YFSETQ. This CDR3 region has 15 residues. Written as DNA, the CDR3 is TGCGCCAGCAGCTTAGGGGCAGAAAGGATCTACGAGCAGTACTTC. Protein sequence: CASSLGAERIYEQYF.

V is TRBV18 and J is TRBJ2-7, with 9 bases that match TRBD2. CDR1 is KGHSH, CDR2 LQKENI, per germline. Losses at the gene ends were 3 bases for V and 5 bases for J; bases not matched to a gene: 8. The CDR3 length is 15 residues. CDR3 residues: CASSPSLGLADEQYF. The CDR3 coding sequence is TGTGCCAGCTCACCGAGTTTGGGACTAGCAGACGAGCAGTACTTC. The full variable domain, with the rest looked up from reference TRBV18 and TRBJ2-7, is NAGVMQNPRHLVRRRGQEARLRCSPMKGHSHVYWYRQLPEEGLKFMVYLQKENIIDESGMPKERFSAEFPKEGPSILRIQQVVRGDSAAYFCASSPSLGLADEQYFGPGTRLTVT.